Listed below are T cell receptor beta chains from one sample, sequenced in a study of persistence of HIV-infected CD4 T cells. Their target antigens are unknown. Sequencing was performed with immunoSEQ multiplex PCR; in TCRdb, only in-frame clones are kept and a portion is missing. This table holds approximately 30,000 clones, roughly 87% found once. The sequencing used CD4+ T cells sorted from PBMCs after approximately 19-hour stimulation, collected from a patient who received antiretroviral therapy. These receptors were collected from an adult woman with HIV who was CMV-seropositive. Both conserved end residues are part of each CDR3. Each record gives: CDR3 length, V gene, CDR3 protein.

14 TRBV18 CASSEGGRISGYTF
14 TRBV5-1 CASSAGLRSGELFF
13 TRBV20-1 CSASEGVGDEQFF
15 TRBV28 CASSPGGGHNQPQHF
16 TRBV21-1 CASSKVRKANTGELFF
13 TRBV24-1 CATSGQGNTEAFF
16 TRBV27 CASSPKLGWDAYEQYF
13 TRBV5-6 CASSHQIVEGYTF
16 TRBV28 CASSSPFKTTRNEQFF
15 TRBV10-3 CAISERATRVYGYTF
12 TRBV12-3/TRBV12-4 CASSFLNQPQHF
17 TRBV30 CAWSVTGGLRKTDTQYF
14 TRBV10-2 CASTDSLDPDTQYF
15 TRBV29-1 CSVLGGAGAVNEQYF
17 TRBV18 CASSPATGTGGRTEAFF
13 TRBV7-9 CASSLGVGATLFF
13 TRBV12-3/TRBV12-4 CASRWIGSYEQYF
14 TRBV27 CASSRTGVGYGYTF
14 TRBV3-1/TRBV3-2 CASSQGDRQETQYF
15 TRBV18 CASSLRTGGSNGYTF
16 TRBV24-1 CATSDSRTGAVYGYTF
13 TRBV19 CASSKRATGELFF
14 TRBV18 CASSSQGTNEKLFF
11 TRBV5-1 CASSSGETQYF
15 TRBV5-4 CASSSTGTSSYEQYF
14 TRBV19 CASSVGLYPYEQYF